This T cell receptor beta chain derives from a study of T cells after yellow fever vaccination. Whole-study findings and limits: Contamination by abundant bulk-population clonotypes could be present in FACS-sorted repertoires. Researchers report a weaker secondary response that nonetheless peaked faster, day 5 versus 15. Subsequent to the booster, the majority of primary-vaccination clones reappeared (under 98% CD4, around 85% CD8).

This CDR3 spans 17 amino acids. The junction had 3 bases not matched to a gene; V was cut back by 0 bases and J by 0 bases. Germline V gives CDR1 PRHDT, CDR2 FYEKMQ (reference sequence). TCRdb passed the 5' RACE reads through MiXCR, listing each CDR3 protein once. The table lists more than 300,000 distinct CDR3 sequences, 9.5% to 12% of them singletons. Note on this clonotype: The antigen is unknown.

The material sequenced was CD4+ T cells sorted from PBMCs, taken 45 days after the yellow fever booster vaccination. The chain uses TRBV13 and TRBJ2-5; 11 bases are shared with TRBD2. The TCR was taken from a man younger than 35 who received the YFV17D yellow fever vaccine. CDR3 loop: CASSLGWGLADQETQYF. CDR3 nucleotides: TGTGCCAGCAGCTTAGGCTGGGGACTAGCGGACCAAGAGACCCAGTACTTC.